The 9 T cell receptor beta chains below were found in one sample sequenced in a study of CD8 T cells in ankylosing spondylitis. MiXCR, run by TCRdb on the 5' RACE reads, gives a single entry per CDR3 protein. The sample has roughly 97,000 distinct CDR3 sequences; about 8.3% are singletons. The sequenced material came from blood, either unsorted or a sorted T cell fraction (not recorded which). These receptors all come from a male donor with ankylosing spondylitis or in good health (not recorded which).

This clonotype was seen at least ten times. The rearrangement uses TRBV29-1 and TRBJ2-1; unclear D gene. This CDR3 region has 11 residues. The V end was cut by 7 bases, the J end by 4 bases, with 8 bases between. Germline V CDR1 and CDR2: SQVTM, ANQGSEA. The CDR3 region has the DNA TGCAGCGCCCAAGAGTACAATGAGCAGTTCTTC. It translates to CSAQEYNEQFF.

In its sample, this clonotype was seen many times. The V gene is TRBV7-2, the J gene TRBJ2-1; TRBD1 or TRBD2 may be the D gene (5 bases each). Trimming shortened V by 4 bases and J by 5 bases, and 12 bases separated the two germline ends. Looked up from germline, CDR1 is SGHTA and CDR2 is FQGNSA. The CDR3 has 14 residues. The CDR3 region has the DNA TGTGCCAGCAGCTCCGGGACGGTAAACAATGAGCAGTTCTTC. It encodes CASSSGTVNNEQFF.

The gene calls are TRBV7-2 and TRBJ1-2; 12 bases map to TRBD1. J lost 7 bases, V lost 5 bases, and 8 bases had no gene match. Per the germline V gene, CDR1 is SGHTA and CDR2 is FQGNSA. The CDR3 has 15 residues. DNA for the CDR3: TGTGCCAGCAGCGGGACAGGGGGCTTAGATGGTGGCTACACCTTC. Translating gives CASSGTGGLDGGYTF. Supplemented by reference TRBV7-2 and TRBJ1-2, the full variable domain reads GAGVSQSPSNKVTEKGKDVELRCDPISGHTALYWYRQSLGQGLEFLIYFQGNSAPDKSGLPSDRFSAERTGGSVSTLTIQRTQQEDSAVYLCASSGTGGLDGGYTFGSGTRLTVV.

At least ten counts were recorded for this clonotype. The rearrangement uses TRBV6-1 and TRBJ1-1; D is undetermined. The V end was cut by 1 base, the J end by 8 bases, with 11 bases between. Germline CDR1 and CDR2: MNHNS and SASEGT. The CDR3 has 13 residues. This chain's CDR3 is CASSEVSAVEAFF. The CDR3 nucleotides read TGTGCCAGCAGTGAAGTATCGGCAGTCGAAGCTTTCTTT.

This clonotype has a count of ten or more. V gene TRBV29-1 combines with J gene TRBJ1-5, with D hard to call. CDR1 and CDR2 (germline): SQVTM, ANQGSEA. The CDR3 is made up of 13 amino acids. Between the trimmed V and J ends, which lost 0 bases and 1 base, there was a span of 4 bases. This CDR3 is CSVEDGSNQPQHF. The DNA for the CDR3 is TGCAGCGTTGAAGATGGGAGCAATCAGCCCCAGCATTTT.

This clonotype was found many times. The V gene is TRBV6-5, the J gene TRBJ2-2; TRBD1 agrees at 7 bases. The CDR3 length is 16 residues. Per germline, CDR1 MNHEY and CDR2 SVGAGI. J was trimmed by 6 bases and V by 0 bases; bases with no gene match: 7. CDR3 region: CASSYSTGNGAGELFF. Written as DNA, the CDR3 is TGTGCCAGCAGTTACTCGACAGGGAATGGGGCCGGGGAGCTGTTTTTT.

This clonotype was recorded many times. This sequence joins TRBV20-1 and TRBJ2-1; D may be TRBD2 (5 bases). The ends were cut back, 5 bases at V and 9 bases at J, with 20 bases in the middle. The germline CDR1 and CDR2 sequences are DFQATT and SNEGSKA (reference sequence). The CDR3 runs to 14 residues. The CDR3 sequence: CSAVSALQIGEQFF. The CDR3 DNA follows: TGCAGTGCTGTTAGCGCTTTACAGATAGGTGAGCAGTTCTTC.

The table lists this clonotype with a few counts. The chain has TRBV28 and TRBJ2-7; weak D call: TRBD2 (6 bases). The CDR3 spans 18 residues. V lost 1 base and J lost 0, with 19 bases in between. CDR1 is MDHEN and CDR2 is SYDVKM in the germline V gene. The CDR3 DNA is TGTGCCAGCAGTTTATCAGACCCCGGGACTTACAACTCCTACGAGCAGTACTTC. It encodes CASSLSDPGTYNSYEQYF. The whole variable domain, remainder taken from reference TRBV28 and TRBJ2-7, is DVKVTQSSRYLVKRTGEKVFLECVQDMDHENMFWYRQDPGLGLRLIYFSYDVKMKEKGDIPEGYSVSREKKERFSLILESASTNQTSMYLCASSLSDPGTYNSYEQYFGPGTRLTVT.

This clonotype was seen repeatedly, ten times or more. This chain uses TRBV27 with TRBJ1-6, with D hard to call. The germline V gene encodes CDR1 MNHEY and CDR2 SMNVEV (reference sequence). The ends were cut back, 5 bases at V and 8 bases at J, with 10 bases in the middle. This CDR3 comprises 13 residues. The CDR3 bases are TGTGCCAGCAGTATTCGGACGGATTCACCCCTCCACTTT. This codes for CASSIRTDSPLHF.